This T cell receptor (beta chain) was recorded in a study of control samples from healthy donors and cancer patients. Trimming removed 2 bases at V and 4 bases at J, with 15 bases between. The germline CDR1 and CDR2 sequences are MDHEN and SYDVKM. CDR3 length: 17 residues. Data came from immunoSEQ multiplex PCR; TCRdb stores just in-frame clones and leaves some out. The profile shows about 110,000 clones, roughly four fifths of them singletons. The receptor's source is a man in his late teens or twenties in good health. V gene TRBV28 combines with J gene TRBJ1-6, with D unclear. What was sequenced was blood. CDR3 nucleotide sequence: TGTGCCAGCAGTTTAGCCAGATGGCGAGATTATAATTCACCCCTCCACTTT. Amino acid sequence: CASSLARWRDYNSPLHF. The full variable domain, its missing parts supplied by reference TRBV28 and TRBJ1-6, is DVKVTQSSRYLVKRTGEKVFLECVQDMDHENMFWYRQDPGLGLRLIYFSYDVKMKEKGDIPEGYSVSREKKERFSLILESASTNQTSMYLCASSLARWRDYNSPLHFGNGTRLTVT.